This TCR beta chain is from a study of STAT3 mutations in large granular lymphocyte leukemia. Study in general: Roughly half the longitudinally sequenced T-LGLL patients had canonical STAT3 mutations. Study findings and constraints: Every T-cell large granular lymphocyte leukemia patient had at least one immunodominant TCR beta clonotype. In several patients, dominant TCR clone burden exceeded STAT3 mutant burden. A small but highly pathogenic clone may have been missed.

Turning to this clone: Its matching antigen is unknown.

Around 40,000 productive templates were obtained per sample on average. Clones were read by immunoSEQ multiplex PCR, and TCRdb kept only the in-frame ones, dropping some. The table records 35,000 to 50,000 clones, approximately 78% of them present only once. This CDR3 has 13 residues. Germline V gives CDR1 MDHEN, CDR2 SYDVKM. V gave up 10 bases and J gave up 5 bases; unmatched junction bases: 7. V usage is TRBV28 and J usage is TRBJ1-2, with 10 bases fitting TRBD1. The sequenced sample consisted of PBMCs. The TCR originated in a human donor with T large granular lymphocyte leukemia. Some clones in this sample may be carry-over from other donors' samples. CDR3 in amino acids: CATVTGGGYGYTF. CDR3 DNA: TGTGCCACCGTGACAGGGGGCGGGTATGGCTACACCTTC.